This T cell receptor (beta chain) was sequenced for a study of T cells after yellow fever vaccination. Study overall: Preparation of fractions with low cell numbers was performed using SMART-Seq v4 Ultra Low Input. Study-level results: After the booster, nearly 98% of CD4 and 75% to 90% of CD8 primary-response clones were re-detected. Although most clonotypes did not, a small share appeared in both CD4 and CD8 compartments.

Template switching with 5'RACE generated the TCR cDNA and added a universal primer site and UMIs. TCRdb reprocessed the 5' RACE reads via MiXCR and lists one record per CDR3 protein. Of 310,000 or so distinct CDR3 sequences in the sample, 3% to 4.5% were seen once. Many counts were recorded for this clonotype. What it binds is not known. The V end lost 5 bases, the J end lost 0 bases, and 16 bases lay between the germline ends. The CDR3 totals 17 residues. Per germline, CDR1 SEHNR and CDR2 FQNEAQ (reference sequence). The starting material was PBMCs, obtained on the day of the yellow fever booster vaccination. The receptor was derived from a man aged 18-30 years who received the YFV17D yellow fever vaccine. The J gene is TRBJ2-2, the V gene TRBV7-9; either TRBD1 or TRBD2 may fit D (5 bases each). The CDR3 DNA reads TGTGCCAGCAGCACAGCCACCGGGGCCTCGAACACCGGGGAGCTGTTTTTT. This gives the protein CASSTATGASNTGELFF.